This T cell receptor (beta chain) was recorded in a study of T cells in Graves' hyperthyroidism and ophthalmopathy. Uncontrolled infection, other autoimmune disease, pregnancy or lactation disqualified patients from enrolment. The CDR3 length is 14 residues. Germline CDR1 SEHNR, CDR2 FQNEAQ (reference sequence). The germline V and J ends were trimmed by 4 bases and 8 bases, with 15 bases remaining between them. RNA transcripts served as the template for amplifying TCR beta CDR3 regions. HTBI primers were used for first-round RT-PCR of the TCR CDR3. Via MiXCR, TCRdb re-called the multiplex PCR reads, giving one row per CDR3 protein. Seen here are 490,000 or so distinct CDR3 sequences, 46% observed once, and the top ten hold roughly 45%.

Sequencing was done on a sample of peripheral blood or thyroid tissue (not recorded which). The chain is built from TRBV7-9 and TRBJ1-5; maybe TRBD1 (5 bases). This receptor was identified in an adult woman with Graves' disease, either hyperthyroidism or ophthalmopathy (not recorded which). The DNA for the CDR3 is TGTGCCAGCAGCTCATGGGGCAGGGCTGAGCCCCAGCATTTT. As protein: CASSSWGRAEPQHF.